A selection of T cell receptor beta chains follows, all from one sample in a study of blood T cell repertoires in COVID-19. The protocol was immunoSEQ multiplex PCR, while the TCRdb copy is restricted to in-frame clones and leaves out a portion. The sample holds 150,000 to 200,000 clones, 60% to 85% seen once. Sequencing was carried out using peripheral blood. These receptors were collected from a man between 65 and 80 years old with acute or convalescent COVID-19. The CDR3 runs from the conserved cysteine through the conserved F or W. D genes are given only for firm matches. Clone size is not always given. Where it is, it says once, few, many or a class for expanded clones.

V,size,J,D,CDR3,DNA
TRBV7-2,few,TRBJ1-1,TRBD1,CASSQRQGLSEAFF,TGTGCCAGCAGCCAGCGACAGGGGTTGTCTGAAGCTTTCTTT
TRBV6-4,.,TRBJ2-1,TRBD2,CASNARGGRDEQFF,TGTGCCAGCAACGCGCGGGGGGGCAGGGATGAGCAGTTCTTC
TRBV6-5,.,TRBJ1-1,.,CASSYSPGNTEAFF,TGTGCCAGCAGTTACTCGCCGGGGAACACTGAAGCTTTCTTT
TRBV24-1,.,TRBJ2-2,.,CATSAPGQGLGAGELFF,TGTGCCACCAGTGCCCCTGGTCAGGGTTTAGGCGCCGGGGAGCTGTTTTTT
TRBV3-1/TRBV3-2,.,TRBJ1-6,.,CASSHGAGSYNSPLHF,TGTGCCAGCAGCCATGGAGCAGGGTCCTATAATTCACCCCTCCACTTT
TRBV5-4,.,TRBJ1-2,.,CASSQSGGLGTYGYTF,TGTGCCAGCAGCCAAAGTGGGGGACTGGGAACCTATGGCTACACCTTC
TRBV2,.,TRBJ1-3,TRBD1,CASSKDRGTGNTIYF,TGTGCCAGCAGTAAAGACAGGGGGACTGGAAACACCATATATTTT
TRBV18,.,TRBJ1-3,TRBD1,CASSPNTGAAGNTIYF,TGTGCCAGCTCACCGAACACAGGGGCGGCTGGAAACACCATATATTTT
TRBV29-1,.,TRBJ1-3,TRBD1,CSVRVPDRAFGNTIYF,TGCAGCGTCCGTGTCCCGGACAGGGCTTTTGGAAACACCATATATTTT
TRBV6-2/TRBV6-3,.,TRBJ2-3,.,CASSYNPAGTDTQYF,TGTGCCAGCAGTTACAACCCGGCGGGCACAGATACGCAGTATTTT
TRBV11-3,.,TRBJ2-7,.,CASSQTGRSYEQYF,TGTGCCAGCAGCCAAACAGGACGGTCCTACGAGCAGTACTTC
TRBV6-5,.,TRBJ2-5,TRBD1,CASTPPGQGRETQYF,TGTGCCAGCACCCCCCCGGGACAGGGGAGAGAGACCCAGTACTTC
TRBV5-6,.,TRBJ1-2,.,CASSFSGRVKSYTF,TGTGCCAGCAGCTTCTCAGGCAGGGTAAAAAGCTACACCTTC
TRBV27,once,TRBJ2-4,TRBD2,CASSVYGTSGSEVNIQYF,TGTGCCAGCAGTGTTTATGGGACTAGCGGGAGTGAGGTAAACATTCAGTACTTC
TRBV14,.,TRBJ2-7,.,CASSQGRGQYF,TGTGCCAGCAGCCAAGGACGAGGGCAGTACTTC
TRBV7-9,.,TRBJ2-7,TRBD2,CASSRKVREGNEQYF,TGTGCCAGCAGCAGGAAGGTGCGGGAGGGCAACGAGCAGTACTTC
TRBV6-1,few,TRBJ1-6,TRBD1,CASSAPDRGSYNSPLHF,TGTGCCAGCAGTGCCCCAGACAGGGGCTCCTATAATTCACCCCTCCACTTT
TRBV7-2,.,TRBJ2-5,TRBD2,CASSFAGVGETQYF,TGTGCCAGCAGCTTTGCGGGGGTCGGAGAGACCCAGTACTTC
TRBV2,once,TRBJ2-1,TRBD2,CASKMAGGEAEQFF,TGTGCCAGCAAAATGGCCGGGGGGGAAGCTGAGCAGTTCTTC
TRBV29-1,.,TRBJ2-7,.,CSVSGATYEQYF,TGCAGCGTTTCAGGGGCAACCTACGAGCAGTACTTC
TRBV7-2,.,TRBJ2-2,TRBD2,CASSLGGTSGEIGELFF,TGTGCCAGCAGCTTAGGGGGGACTAGCGGGGAGATCGGGGAGCTGTTTTTT
TRBV11-3,.,TRBJ2-2,TRBD1,CASSLVVRTGFGELFF,TGTGCCAGCAGCTTAGTAGTTCGGACAGGGTTCGGGGAGCTGTTTTTT
TRBV7-6,.,TRBJ1-1,TRBD1,CASSPRQGGGDTEAFF,TGTGCCAGCAGCCCCCGACAGGGTGGGGGAGACACTGAAGCTTTCTTT
TRBV5-1,.,TRBJ1-6,TRBD1,CASSEGTEASPLHF,TGCGCCAGCAGCGAGGGGACAGAAGCATCACCCCTCCACTTT
TRBV24-1,.,TRBJ1-2,.,CATSDPGGNYGYTF,TGTGCCACCAGTGACCCGGGAGGGAACTATGGCTACACCTTC
TRBV25-1,once,TRBJ1-2,TRBD1,CASSERQGVGYGYTF,TGTGCCAGCAGTGAAAGACAGGGAGTCGGCTATGGCTACACCTTC
TRBV5-4,.,TRBJ1-1,.,CASSLEEHEAFF,TGTGCCAGCAGCTTGGAAGAGCATGAAGCTTTCTTT
TRBV5-1,.,TRBJ2-1,TRBD1,CASSSLDRGRDNEQFF,TGCGCCAGCAGCTCCCTGGACAGGGGAAGGGACAATGAGCAGTTCTTC
TRBV28,few,TRBJ1-1,TRBD1,CASSYRGRGTEAFF,TGTGCCAGCAGCTACAGGGGGCGCGGCACTGAAGCTTTCTTT
TRBV2,.,TRBJ2-1,TRBD2,CASSETSGSFDEQFF,TGTGCCAGCAGTGAGACTAGCGGGAGTTTTGATGAGCAGTTCTTC
TRBV5-3,.,TRBJ1-2,.,CARSLVIGGTYGYTF,TGTGCCAGAAGCTTGGTCATAGGCGGAACCTATGGCTACACCTTC
TRBV9,.,TRBJ2-6,.,CASSAQGSGANVLTF,TGTGCCAGCAGCGCCCAGGGCTCCGGGGCCAACGTCCTGACTTTC
TRBV12-3/TRBV12-4,.,TRBJ1-1,.,CASSFGTDKAFF,TGTGCCAGCAGTTTTGGAACGGACAAAGCTTTCTTT
TRBV27,.,TRBJ1-3,.,CASSPQGRWNTIYF,TGTGCCAGCAGCCCACAGGGTCGTTGGAACACCATATATTTT
TRBV6-5,once,TRBJ1-2,.,CASSYSGTNYGYTF,TGTGCCAGCAGTTACTCGGGCACTAACTATGGCTACACCTTC
TRBV6-6,.,TRBJ1-2,TRBD1,CASSRDRGYGYTF,TGTGCCAGCAGTCGGGACAGGGGATATGGCTACACCTTC
TRBV27,.,TRBJ1-4,TRBD1,CASSKTGANEKLFF,TGTGCCAGCAGTAAAACAGGGGCGAATGAAAAACTGTTTTTT
TRBV12-3/TRBV12-4,.,TRBJ2-5,TRBD1,CASSRTGSQTQYF,TGTGCCAGCAGTCGGACAGGTAGCCAGACCCAGTACTTC
TRBV2,.,TRBJ2-1,TRBD1,CASRDGQEYNEQFF,TGTGCCAGCAGAGACGGACAGGAATACAATGAGCAGTTCTTC
TRBV5-1,.,TRBJ2-2,.,CASSFTGEAGELFF,TGCGCCAGCAGCTTTACAGGGGAGGCCGGGGAGCTGTTTTTT
TRBV6-2/TRBV6-3,.,TRBJ2-7,.,CASSSLAAGQYF,TGTGCCAGCAGTTCCCTCGCTGCCGGGCAGTACTTC
TRBV13,.,TRBJ2-3,.,CASSLTGGGDTQYF,TGTGCCAGCAGCTTAACCGGGGGAGGAGATACGCAGTATTTT
TRBV5-1,.,TRBJ2-3,TRBD2,CASSRLSGGDSTDTQYF,TGCGCCAGCAGTCGACTTAGCGGGGGGGACTCTACAGATACGCAGTATTTT
TRBV7-2,.,TRBJ2-5,.,CASSLGTFQETQYF,TGTGCCAGCAGCTTAGGTACATTTCAAGAGACCCAGTACTTC
TRBV7-9,.,TRBJ1-1,.,CASSLGSEAFF,TGTGCCAGCAGCTTAGGGAGTGAAGCTTTCTTT
TRBV9,.,TRBJ2-5,.,CASSVAGEVWETQYF,TGTGCCAGCAGCGTAGCGGGAGAGGTGTGGGAGACCCAGTACTTC
TRBV19,.,TRBJ1-5,TRBD1,CASSTRTGGYSNQPQHF,TGTGCCAGTAGTACGAGGACAGGGGGGTATAGCAATCAGCCCCAGCATTTT
TRBV7-2,.,TRBJ2-7,TRBD1,CASSSTGVEQYF,TGTGCCAGCAGCTCGACAGGGGTCGAGCAGTACTTC
TRBV5-6,.,TRBJ2-5,.,CASSLMGRAQETQYF,TGTGCCAGCAGCTTGATGGGCAGGGCCCAAGAGACCCAGTACTTC
TRBV28,.,TRBJ2-7,TRBD1,CASSLGGTGSYEQYF,TGTGCCAGCAGTTTAGGGGGGACAGGGAGTTACGAGCAGTACTTC
TRBV5-1,.,TRBJ1-2,.,CASSLDPGDYGYTF,TGCGCCAGCAGCTTGGACCCAGGGGACTATGGCTACACCTTC
TRBV19,.,TRBJ2-1,TRBD2,CASSPPSGRAIEQFF,TGTGCCAGTAGCCCCCCTAGCGGGAGGGCCATTGAGCAGTTCTTC